A single sample is the source of the 20 T cell receptor beta chains below, sequenced in a study of cytomegalovirus exposure and HLA in healthy donors. Primers: 60 Vbeta forward and 13 Jbeta reverse. Profiling relied on immunoSEQ multiplex PCR, and the TCRdb table lists in-frame clones only, not all of them. This table holds tens of thousands of clones, approximately 70% found once. The sequenced material came from PBMCs. The receptors come from a woman aged 50 to 65 in good health and CMV-seropositive.

This chain joins TRBV28 and TRBJ2-1; the match to TRBD2 covers 8 bases. The CDR3 has 13 residues. Germline assignment: CDR1 MDHEN and CDR2 SYDVKM. Losses at the gene ends were 6 bases for V and 9 bases for J; bases not matched to a gene: 7. As DNA, the CDR3 is TGTGCCAGCAGCATACTAGCGGCGGTTGAGCAGTTCTTC. This gives the protein CASSILAAVEQFF.

The rearrangement uses TRBV18 and TRBJ1-1, with unresolved D. CDR3 size: 11 residues. Germline-derived CDR1 and CDR2 are KGHSH and LQKENI. V was pared by 6 bases and J by 11 bases, with 13 bases between. The CDR3 reads CASSPSGSAFF. As DNA, the CDR3 is TGTGCCAGCTCCCCGAGCGGGTCTGCTTTCTTT.

This sequence joins TRBV5-1 and TRBJ2-7; 11 positions agree with TRBD1. There are 14 residues in the CDR3. The germline V gene encodes CDR1 SGHRS and CDR2 YFSETQ. Trimming cost V 4 bases and J 4 bases; bases outside gene matches: 4. As DNA, the CDR3 is TGCGCCAGCAGCGTGGACAGGGGGCTGTACGAGCAGTACTTC. The encoded protein is CASSVDRGLYEQYF.

V and J are TRBV5-1 and TRBJ2-5; 8 bases fit TRBD1. The J segment lost 3 bases and the V segment lost 6 bases, leaving 19 bases of the junction unmatched. Germline values: CDR1 SGHRS, CDR2 YFSETQ. This CDR3 spans 18 amino acids. For the CDR3, the DNA is TGCGCCAGCACGCGGACAGGGCTCAAACCCTTAAACGAAGAGACCCAGTACTTC. Protein: CASTRTGLKPLNEETQYF.

The sample holds a few counts of this clone. The V call is TRBV19, the J call TRBJ2-2; maybe TRBD1 (6 bases). CDR3 length: 15 residues. V was trimmed by 4 bases and J by 3 bases, leaving 12 bases between them. Germline assignment: CDR1 LNHDA and CDR2 SQIVND (reference sequence). The chain's CDR3 is CASSTADRHTGELFF. DNA for the CDR3: TGTGCCAGTAGTACTGCCGACAGGCACACCGGGGAGCTGTTTTTT.

This clone was detected only once. The chain links TRBV18 to TRBJ2-3; 9 positions match TRBD2. The V and J ends lost 1 base and 5 bases, in that order; junction bases with no gene match: 4. The CDR3 is 15 amino acids. The V gene's germline CDR1 is KGHSH and CDR2 LQKENI. This CDR3 is CASSPLAGVKDTQYF. For the CDR3, the DNA is TGTGCCAGCTCACCACTAGCGGGAGTTAAAGATACGCAGTATTTT.

The chain combines TRBV28 with TRBJ1-1, with D maybe TRBD1 (6 bases). The CDR3 covers 16 residues. The germline gives CDR1 MDHEN, CDR2 SYDVKM. V gave up 7 bases and J gave up 2 bases, with 20 bases separating them. CDR3: CASIKDWTAENTEAFF. CDR3 bases: TGTGCCAGCATCAAGGACTGGACAGCAGAAAACACTGAAGCTTTCTTT.

This rearrangement joins TRBV29-1 to TRBJ2-2, with D possibly being TRBD1 (5 bases). Between the trimmed V and J ends, which lost 6 bases and 5 bases, there was a span of 10 bases. The CDR3 loop spans 12 amino acids. CDR1 and CDR2 (germline): SQVTM, ANQGSEA. The CDR3 DNA follows: TGCAGCGTCCGACCAGGGACCGGGGAGCTGTTTTTT. Residues: CSVRPGTGELFF.

Of note for this clone: Its ends do not fully match the called genes, so a read error is possible. J is TRBJ2-1 and V is TRBV7-9; D is perhaps TRBD2 (6 bases). The germline gives CDR1 SEHNR, CDR2 FQNEAQ (reference sequence). The CDR3 has 13 amino acids. CDR3: CSSSLRDSGEQFF. The CDR3 region has the DNA TGTTCCAGCAGCTTAAGGGACTCTGGGGAGCAGTTCTTC. Full variable domain (missing parts from reference TRBV7-9 and TRBJ2-1): DTGVSQNPRHKITKRGQNVTFRCDPISEHNRLYWYRQTLGQGPEFLTYFQNEAQLEKSRLLSDRFSAERPKGSFSTLEIQRTEQGDSAMYLCSSSLRDSGEQFFGPGTRLTVL.

This chain joins TRBV28 and TRBJ2-1; D unresolved. Germline assignment: CDR1 MDHEN and CDR2 SYDVKM. V was clipped by 5 bases and J by 7 bases, with 9 bases between them. CDR3 length: 12 amino acids. The CDR3 sequence: CASSLRLNEQFF. CDR3 DNA: TGTGCCAGCAGTCTACGGTTGAATGAGCAGTTCTTC.

V gene TRBV4-3 combines with J gene TRBJ2-7, with 10 bases fitting TRBD1. V lost 0 bases and J lost 7; bases outside the gene matches: 15. This CDR3 is 18 amino acids long. From germline, CDR1 is LGHNA and CDR2 YSLEER. DNA for the CDR3: TGCGCCAGCAGCCAAGATAGGGTGGCGGGACAGGGGTTGAGAGAGCAGTACTTC. It is translated as CASSQDRVAGQGLREQYF.

The chain is built from TRBV6-1 and TRBJ2-1; 10 nucleotides agree with TRBD2. This CDR3 has 14 residues. Germline values: CDR1 MNHNS, CDR2 SASEGT. The V gene end was trimmed by 5 bases and the J gene end by 7 bases; junction bases not matched to a gene: 5. CDR3 region: CASSLWTSGNEQFF. The CDR3 coding sequence is TGTGCCAGCAGTCTCTGGACTAGCGGAAATGAGCAGTTCTTC.

This chain uses TRBV19 with TRBJ1-5; the match to TRBD1 covers 8 bases. This CDR3 spans 15 amino acids. The ends lost 1 base at V and 5 bases at J; junction bases unmatched: 4. Per germline, CDR1 LNHDA and CDR2 SQIVND (reference sequence). The CDR3 reads CASSIAQGVYQPQHF. As DNA, the CDR3 is TGTGCCAGTAGTATAGCACAGGGGGTTTATCAGCCCCAGCATTTT.

This chain connects TRBV16 to TRBJ1-1; D call uncertain. The germline gives CDR1 KGHSY, CDR2 FQNENV. The CDR3 is 13 residues long. V gave up 4 bases and J gave up 0 bases, with 6 bases separating them. CDR3 amino acids: CASSPHMNTEAFF. DNA of the CDR3: TGTGCCAGCAGCCCCCACATGAACACTGAAGCTTTCTTT.

The chain is built from TRBV5-1 and TRBJ2-3; D remains ambiguous. The CDR3 is 13 residues long. The germline V and J ends were trimmed by 4 bases and 5 bases, with 11 bases remaining between them. Germline V CDR1 and CDR2: SGHRS, YFSETQ. The CDR3 DNA follows: TGCGCCAGCAGCGGCCTGACACTAGATACGCAGTATTTT. Translating gives CASSGLTLDTQYF. Filled out from reference TRBV5-1 and TRBJ2-3, the complete variable domain reads KAGVTQTPRYLIKTRGQQVTLSCSPISGHRSVSWYQQTPGQGLQFLFEYFSETQRNKGNFPGRFSGRQFSNSRSEMNVSTLELGDSALYLCASSGLTLDTQYFGPGTRLTVL.

The V call is TRBV18, the J call TRBJ1-6, with 7 bases that match TRBD1. V lost 3 bases to trimming and J lost 5 bases; unmatched junction nucleotides: 7. The CDR3 contains 16 residues. Germline lookup yields CDR1 KGHSH and CDR2 LQKENI. The CDR3 spells CASSPAGGRNNSPLHF. The CDR3, as DNA: TGTGCCAGCTCACCGGCAGGGGGACGGAATAATTCACCCCTCCACTTT.

The chain couples TRBV28 to TRBJ2-5, with D perhaps TRBD1 (6 bases). CDR3 length equals 16 residues. Germline V CDR1 and CDR2: MDHEN, SYDVKM. The V end lost 6 bases, the J end lost 2 bases, and 19 bases lay between the germline ends. This CDR3 reads CASSRTGYGRQETQYF. The CDR3 DNA follows: TGTGCCAGCAGCCGAACAGGGTACGGGCGACAAGAGACCCAGTACTTC.

V is TRBV9 and J is TRBJ2-1; 10 bases align to TRBD1. The CDR3 covers 16 residues. Germline CDR1 and CDR2: SGDLS and YYNGEE. With 1 base clipped from V and 5 bases from J, the junction kept 6 bases outside the gene matches. CDR3 nucleotides: TGTGCCAGCAGCGTATTGGGACAGGGGAAGAACAATGAGCAGTTCTTC. It specifies CASSVLGQGKNNEQFF.

This clone occurred a few times. The chain links TRBV7-9 to TRBJ2-3; D may be TRBD2 (5 bases). Trimming took 1 base from V and 1 from J, leaving 15 bases between them. Germline V gene sequence: CDR1 SEHNR, CDR2 FQNEAQ (reference sequence). The CDR3 spans 17 residues. The CDR3 sequence is CASSLEMRVGGTDTQYF. The CDR3 DNA sequence: TGTGCCAGCAGCTTAGAAATGCGGGTCGGGGGCACAGATACGCAGTATTTT.

The chain uses TRBV5-5 and TRBJ2-2, with 9 bases matching TRBD2. V lost 4 bases, J lost 2 bases, and 6 bases stayed unmatched. CDR1 and CDR2 (germline): SGHKS, YYEKEE (reference sequence). The CDR3 runs to 16 residues. The CDR3 spells CASSGLAGDNTGELFF. The CDR3 DNA sequence: TGTGCCAGCAGCGGATTAGCGGGGGATAACACCGGGGAGCTGTTTTTT.